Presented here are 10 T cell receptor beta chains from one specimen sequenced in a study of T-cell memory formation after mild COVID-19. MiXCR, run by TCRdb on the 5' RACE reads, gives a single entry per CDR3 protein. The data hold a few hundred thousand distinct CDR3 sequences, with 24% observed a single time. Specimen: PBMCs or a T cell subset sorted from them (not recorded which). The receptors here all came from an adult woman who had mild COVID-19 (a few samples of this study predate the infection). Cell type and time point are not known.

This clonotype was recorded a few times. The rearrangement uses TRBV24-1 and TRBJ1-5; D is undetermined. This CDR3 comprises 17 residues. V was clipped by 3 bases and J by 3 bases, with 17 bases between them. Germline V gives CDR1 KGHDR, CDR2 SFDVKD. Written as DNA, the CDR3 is TGTGCCACCAGTGATCCCCTGTCCGCGGATGTCAATCAGCCCCAGCATTTT. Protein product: CATSDPLSADVNQPQHF.

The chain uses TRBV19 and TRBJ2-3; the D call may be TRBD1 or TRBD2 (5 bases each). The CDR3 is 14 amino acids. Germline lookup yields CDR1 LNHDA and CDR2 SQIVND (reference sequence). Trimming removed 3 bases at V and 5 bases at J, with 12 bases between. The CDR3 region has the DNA TGTGCCAGTAGTATGGGGGTGAGGGGAGATACGCAGTATTTT. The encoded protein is CASSMGVRGDTQYF.

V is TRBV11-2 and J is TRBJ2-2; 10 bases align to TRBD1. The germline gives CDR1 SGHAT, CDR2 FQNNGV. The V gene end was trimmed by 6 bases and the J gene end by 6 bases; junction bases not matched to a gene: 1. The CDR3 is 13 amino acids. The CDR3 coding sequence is TGTGCCAGCAGGACAGGGGGCCCCGGGGAGCTGTTTTTT. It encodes CASRTGGPGELFF.

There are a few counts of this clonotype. CDR3 nucleotides: TGTGCCACCAGTGAGTCCACCCTCCTGCGGCCCCAGCATTTT. It yields the protein CATSESTLLRPQHF. V gene TRBV24-1 combines with J gene TRBJ1-5; D ambiguous. The CDR3 loop spans 14 amino acids. Trimming pared 4 bases from V and 9 bases from J, leaving 15 bases between. Germline V lookup: CDR1 KGHDR, CDR2 SFDVKD.

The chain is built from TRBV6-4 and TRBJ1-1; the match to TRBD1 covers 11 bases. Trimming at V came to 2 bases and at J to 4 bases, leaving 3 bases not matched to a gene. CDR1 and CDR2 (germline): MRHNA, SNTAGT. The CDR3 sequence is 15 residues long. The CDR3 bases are TGTGCCAGCAGTGACGGGACAGGGGGTGGCACTGAAGCTTTCTTT. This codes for CASSDGTGGGTEAFF.

The chain's CDR3 is CASSQFGGADTQYF. CDR3 coding DNA: TGTGCCAGCAGCCAATTCGGGGGGGCAGATACGCAGTATTTT. The chain links TRBV27 to TRBJ2-3; 8 bases agree with TRBD2. J lost 4 bases, V lost 6 bases, and 6 bases had no gene match. The CDR3 has 14 residues. Germline V gene sequence: CDR1 MNHEY, CDR2 SMNVEV (reference sequence).

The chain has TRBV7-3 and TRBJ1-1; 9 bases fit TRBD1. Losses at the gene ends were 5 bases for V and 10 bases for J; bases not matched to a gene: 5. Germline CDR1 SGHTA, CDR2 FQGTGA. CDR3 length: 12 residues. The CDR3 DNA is TGTGCCAGCAGCGCGGGACAGGGTAGAGCTTTCTTT. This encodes CASSAGQGRAFF.

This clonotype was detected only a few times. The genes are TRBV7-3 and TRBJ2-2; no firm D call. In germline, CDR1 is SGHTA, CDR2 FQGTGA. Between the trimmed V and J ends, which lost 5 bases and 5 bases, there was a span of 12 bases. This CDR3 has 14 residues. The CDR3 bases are TGTGCCAGCAGCCCGACACGTTCGACCGGGGAGCTGTTTTTT. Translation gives CASSPTRSTGELFF.

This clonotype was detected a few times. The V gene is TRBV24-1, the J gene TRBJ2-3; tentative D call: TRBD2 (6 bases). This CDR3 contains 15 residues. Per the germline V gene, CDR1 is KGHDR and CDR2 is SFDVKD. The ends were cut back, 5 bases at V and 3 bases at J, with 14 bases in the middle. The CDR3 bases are TGTGCCACCAGTGTTGCTGGAGGGGATACAGATACGCAGTATTTT. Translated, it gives CATSVAGGDTDTQYF.

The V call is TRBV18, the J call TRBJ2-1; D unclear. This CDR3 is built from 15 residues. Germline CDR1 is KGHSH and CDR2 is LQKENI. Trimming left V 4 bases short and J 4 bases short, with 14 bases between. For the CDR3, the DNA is TGTGCCAGCTCACTCCCCGGAGCGCTGTACAATGAGCAGTTCTTC. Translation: CASSLPGALYNEQFF.